This is a list of T cell receptor beta chains from one sample in a study of type 1 regulatory T cells. TCRdb itself ran the reads through MiXCR, one entry per CDR3 protein. The sample yields some 71,000 distinct CDR3 sequences, roughly 20% seen once. These receptors have no identified antigens. Sequencing was performed on cultured type 1 regulatory T (Tr1) cells, either the whole culture or a sorted fraction (not recorded which). The receptors were gathered from a human donor in good health. Both conserved end residues are part of each CDR3. A D gene is named only where the DNA matches it firmly. The listing skips clone size in some rows; elsewhere it reads once, few, many or a size class.

j_call	clone_size	v_call	d_call	cdr3_nt	cdr3_aa
TRBJ1-6	many	TRBV12-3/TRBV12-4	-	TGTGCCAGCAGTTTAGTCTCAGGCGGCTCCTATAATTCACCCCTCCACTTT	CASSLVSGGSYNSPLHF
TRBJ1-2	few	TRBV24-1	TRBD1	TGTGCCACCAGCCAAACCCCCGGGACAGATAATGGCTACACCTTC	CATSQTPGTDNGYTF
TRBJ2-7	-	TRBV5-1	-	TGCGCCAGCAGCCCGGACCGGGACCGACGCTACGAGCAGTACTTC	CASSPDRDRRYEQYF
TRBJ1-5	few	TRBV20-1	-	TGCAGTGCTAGAGATTTACAGAATCAGCCCCAGCATTTT	CSARDLQNQPQHF
TRBJ2-7	many	TRBV5-1	TRBD1	TGCGCCAGCAGCCGGGACAGGGCCTACGAGCAGTACTTC	CASSRDRAYEQYF
TRBJ1-1	-	TRBV2	-	TGTGCCAGCAGCCGGAGGGTAGGGACGAACACTGAAGCTTTCTTT	CASSRRVGTNTEAFF
TRBJ1-3	many	TRBV6-1	-	TGTGCCAGCACCTTGACAGCCTCTGGAAACACCATATATTTT	CASTLTASGNTIYF
TRBJ2-1	few	TRBV18	-	TGTGCCAGCCACCGGGGCCAGGGCGATGAGCAGTTCTTC	CASHRGQGDEQFF
TRBJ2-4	-	TRBV20-1	-	TGCAGTGCTCCGCCCGGGACACCCCAAAACATTCAGTACTTC	CSAPPGTPQNIQYF
TRBJ2-7	few	TRBV5-1	TRBD2	TGCGCCAGCAGCTTGGGGTCTAGCGGGAGTTCCTACGAGCAGTACTTC	CASSLGSSGSSYEQYF
TRBJ2-5	many	TRBV5-1	-	TGCGCCAGCAGCTTGGGACCGGGGGCTGGGGAGACCCAGTACTTC	CASSLGPGAGETQYF
TRBJ1-1	once	TRBV5-1	-	TGCGCCAGCAGCTTGTACCTAGCTATTAGCACTGAAGCTTTCTTT	CASSLYLAISTEAFF
TRBJ2-7	few	TRBV24-1	-	TGTGCCACCAGTGAGAACAACGTCTTGTCCTACGAGCAGTACTTC	CATSENNVLSYEQYF
TRBJ2-2	few	TRBV4-2	-	TGTGCCAGCAGCCAAGCCGGGGACACCGGGGAGCTGTTTTTT	CASSQAGDTGELFF
TRBJ2-2	-	TRBV11-2	-	TGTGCCAGCAGCCTACTTCAAGCGGTTAACACCGGGGAGCTGTTTTTT	CASSLLQAVNTGELFF
TRBJ2-2	few	TRBV12-3/TRBV12-4	-	TGTGCCAGCAGTTTATGGGGGGTAGCTAACACCGGGGAGCTGTTTTTT	CASSLWGVANTGELFF
TRBJ1-6	-	TRBV6-5	-	TGTGCCAGCAGTTACCAAGGCAGGGAAAATTCACCCCTCCACTTT	CASSYQGRENSPLHF
TRBJ2-3	few	TRBV15	TRBD2	TGTGCCACCAGCAGAAACCGAGCGGGACTGGGGGATACGCAGTATTTT	CATSRNRAGLGDTQYF
TRBJ2-7	few	TRBV6-5	TRBD2	TGTGCCAGCAGTTACCCTTGGATGGTAGCGGGAGGGAACGAGCAGTACTTC	CASSYPWMVAGGNEQYF
TRBJ2-5	many	TRBV18	-	TGTGCCAGCTCACCACCGAATCAGCAAGAGACCCAGTACTTC	CASSPPNQQETQYF
TRBJ2-2	-	TRBV5-1	TRBD2	TGCGCCAGCAGCTTGATTCCGGGGGGCACCGGGGAGCTGTTTTTT	CASSLIPGGTGELFF
TRBJ2-1	-	TRBV9	TRBD2	TGTGCCAGCAGCGTAGCCGGGACTAGCGGAAACCTCTACAATGAGCAGTTCTTC	CASSVAGTSGNLYNEQFF
TRBJ2-5	many	TRBV20-1	-	TGCAGTGCTAGTGAAGTCCTGGAGACCCAGTACTTC	CSASEVLETQYF
TRBJ1-4	-	TRBV11-3	-	TGTGCCAGCAGCTTATCCGGGGATGAAAAACTGTTTTTT	CASSLSGDEKLFF
TRBJ1-4	few	TRBV12-3/TRBV12-4	TRBD1	TGTGCCAGCAGTTCCGGGACAGGCGCAGGAAAACTGTTTTTT	CASSSGTGAGKLFF
TRBJ2-1	few	TRBV19	TRBD2	TGTGCCAGTACCACGGACTGGGGTAGCGGGTACAATGAGCAGTTCTTC	CASTTDWGSGYNEQFF
TRBJ1-2	-	TRBV18	-	TGTGCCAGCTCACCTACGGCCCTTGAGGGCTACACCTTC	CASSPTALEGYTF
TRBJ2-4	few	TRBV3-1	-	TGTGCCAGCAGCCAAGACTCGATAGCCAAAAACATTCAGTACTTC	CASSQDSIAKNIQYF
TRBJ2-1	-	TRBV2	-	TGTGCCAGCGCAAACGACAGGGCATGGGGGGATGCCCAGTTCTTC	CASANDRAWGDAQFF
TRBJ2-7	-	TRBV29-1	TRBD2	TGCAGCGTTGATGGCGGGAGTTCTGAGCAGTACTTC	CSVDGGSSEQYF
TRBJ2-1	-	TRBV2	TRBD2	TGTGCCAGCAGTGGACTAGCGGGAGCCTACAATGAGCAGTTCTTC	CASSGLAGAYNEQFF